A single sample is the source of the 14 T cell receptor beta chains below, sequenced in a study of CD8+ T cells in alopecia areata. Indicated treatment: oral pan-JAK inhibitor, 5-10 mg twice daily. Extraction of RNA preceded its reverse transcription into cDNA, which served as the sequencing template. Profiling relied on immunoSEQ multiplex PCR, and the TCRdb table lists in-frame clones only, not all of them. The repertoire holds approximately 170,000 clones, with 60% as singletons. The source was CD4+ T cells sorted from blood, collected at week 4, from a patient treated with tofacitinib. The source of these receptors is a human donor with alopecia areata.

On this clone itself: Distinct nucleotide sequences in the sample also encode this CDR3. The chain recombines TRBV7-2 with TRBJ2-3; D unresolved. CDR1 SGHTA and CDR2 FQGNSA come from the germline V gene. This CDR3 region has 14 residues. V lost 4 bases, J lost 0 bases, and 8 bases lay in between. The CDR3: CASSWVLSTDTQYF. CDR3 bases: TGTGCCAGCAGCTGGGTGCTCAGCACAGATACGCAGTATTTT. The whole variable domain, filled in from reference TRBV7-2 and TRBJ2-3, reads GAGVSQSPSNKVTEKGKDVELRCDPISGHTALYWYRQSLGQGLEFLIYFQGNSAPDKSGLPSDRFSAERTGGSVSTLTIQRTQQEDSAVYLCASSWVLSTDTQYFGPGTRLTVL.

This clone appeared a few times. The V and J genes are TRBV4-1 and TRBJ1-2; 8 bases fit TRBD1. After removal of 3 bases from V and 2 bases from J, the junction contained 5 bases not matched to a gene. Germline-derived CDR1 and CDR2 are MGHRA and YSYEKL. The CDR3 sequence is 15 residues long. CDR3 amino acids: CASSQPDRANYGYTF. CDR3 bases: TGCGCCAGCAGCCAGCCGGACAGGGCGAACTATGGCTACACCTTC.

The V call is TRBV29-1, the J call TRBJ1-5; D may be TRBD1 (5 bases). The V end was cut by 8 bases, the J end by 9 bases, with 17 bases between. CDR1 SQVTM and CDR2 ANQGSEA come from the germline V gene. CDR3 length: 12 amino acids. CDR3 DNA sequence: TGCAGCTATGCGACGGGGCTCGGGCCCCAGCATTTT. This encodes CSYATGLGPQHF.

Worth noting for this clone: Its ends do not fully match the called genes, so a read error is possible. The CDR3 region is CASSPGGEGGNTF. The CDR3 DNA sequence: TGTGCCAGCAGCCCCGGGGGTGAGGGTGGCAACACCTTC. The V gene is TRBV6-5, the J gene TRBJ1-2; D might be TRBD1 (5 bases). This CDR3 is 13 amino acids long. CDR1 is MNHEY and CDR2 is SVGAGI in the germline V gene.

This sequence joins TRBV6-5 and TRBJ2-7, with a tentative D call TRBD1 (6 bases). The V end was cut by 2 bases, the J end by 8 bases, with 13 bases between. The CDR3 runs to 13 residues. Germline V lookup: CDR1 MNHEY, CDR2 SVGAGI. The CDR3 nucleotides read TGTGCCAGCAGTTACGGCTCAGGGGACAAGCAGTACTTC. Translated, it gives CASSYGSGDKQYF.

V usage is TRBV30 and J usage is TRBJ1-5, with D uncertain. V shed 1 base and J shed 5 bases, with 9 bases lying between them. This CDR3 is 13 amino acids long. Germline CDR1 reads GTSNPN; CDR2 reads SVGIG (reference sequence). CDR3 in DNA: TGTGCCTGGAGTGACGGGAGGGATCAGCCCCAGCATTTT. Encoded protein: CAWSDGRDQPQHF.

In DNA, the CDR3 is TGCAGCGTTATAGGACAGGGGAACTACGAGCAGTACTTC. The encoded protein is CSVIGQGNYEQYF. The chain combines TRBV29-1 with TRBJ2-7, with 9 nucleotides matching TRBD1. V shed 5 bases and J 3 bases; nucleotides not matched to a gene: 5. Per germline, CDR1 SQVTM and CDR2 ANQGSEA. The CDR3 runs 13 residues.

This clone has a handful of counts. The chain links TRBV18 to TRBJ2-4, with unresolved D. Trimming removed 1 base at V and 2 bases at J, with 12 bases between. The CDR3 is 16 residues long. Germline assignment: CDR1 KGHSH and CDR2 LQKENI. The CDR3 DNA is TGTGCCAGCTCACCACAGCAAGGTGGCCCCAAAAACATTCAGTACTTC. Translated: CASSPQQGGPKNIQYF.

Only one count was recorded for this clone. This rearrangement joins TRBV29-1 to TRBJ2-4, with a weak D call TRBD1 (5 bases). CDR1 is SQVTM and CDR2 is ANQGSEA in the germline V gene. Trimming cost V 7 bases and J 8 bases, with 15 bases left between them. There are 12 residues in the CDR3. The CDR3 protein is CSAQHQGDIQYF. CDR3 nucleotides: TGCAGCGCTCAACATCAAGGGGACATTCAGTACTTC.

This chain uses TRBV29-1 with TRBJ1-2; D call uncertain. CDR3 length equals 11 residues. Germline assignment: CDR1 SQVTM and CDR2 ANQGSEA. The V end was cut by 3 bases, the J end by 8 bases, with 10 bases between. CDR3 loop: CSVDYHAGYTF. In DNA, the CDR3 is TGCAGCGTTGATTACCATGCGGGCTACACCTTC.

To note about this clone: Other DNA sequences in the sample encode the same CDR3. The gene calls are TRBV27 and TRBJ1-2; a possible D gene is TRBD1 (5 bases). V was shortened by 3 bases and J by 4 bases, with 9 bases between the two germline ends. The CDR3 runs to 13 residues. CDR1 and CDR2 from the germline V gene are MNHEY and SMNVEV (reference sequence). CDR3 in amino acids: CASSFRGGYGYTF. CDR3 in DNA: TGTGCCAGCAGTTTTCGGGGGGGCTATGGCTACACCTTC.

The chain is built from TRBV5-4 and TRBJ2-3; no clear D. This CDR3 is 15 amino acids long. Trimming removed 1 base from V and 2 bases from J, with 11 bases in between. CDR1 is SGHNT, CDR2 YYREEE, per germline (reference sequence). The CDR3: CASSLQGRDTDTQYF. CDR3 coding DNA: TGTGCCAGCAGCTTGCAAGGAAGGGACACAGATACGCAGTATTTT.

This chain links TRBV4-1 with TRBJ1-4; no definite D call. Germline values: CDR1 MGHRA, CDR2 YSYEKL. The CDR3 runs 13 residues. The V gene lost 3 bases and the J gene lost 8 bases, with 10 bases spanning the gap. The CDR3 region is CASSQGSREKLFF. Written as DNA, the CDR3 is TGCGCCAGCAGCCAGGGCAGTAGGGAAAAACTGTTTTTT.

On this clone: Other nucleotide sequences in the sample specify the same CDR3. The rearrangement links TRBV30 to TRBJ2-2, with no clear D. Deletions cut 0 bases from V and 6 bases from J, with 2 bases between. Germline CDR1 is GTSNPN and CDR2 is SVGIG (reference sequence). This CDR3 region has 11 residues. This CDR3 is CAWSVAGELFF. The CDR3 coding sequence is TGTGCCTGGAGTGTAGCCGGGGAGCTGTTTTTT.